The present entry profiles one T cell receptor beta chain with its context. The germline V and J ends were trimmed by 6 bases and 12 bases, with 20 bases remaining between them. The CDR3 is 14 residues long. Per germline, CDR1 MNHEY and CDR2 SVGAGI. The data were taken from a study of control samples from healthy donors and cancer patients. Repertoires were generated with immunoSEQ multiplex PCR, while TCRdb's copy carries only in-frame clones and drops some. The table has roughly 89,000 clones, 90% to 95% seen once. The TCR originated in a man aged 45-65 years in good health. Sequencing used blood. The V and J genes are TRBV6-5 and TRBJ1-4; perhaps TRBD1 as D (5 bases). CDR3 in amino acids: CASRTGPSLGELFF. CDR3 bases: TGTGCCAGCAGGACCGGGCCTTCCCTGGGGGAACTGTTTTTT.